This TCR beta chain was captured by sequencing in a study of OX40 agonist ivuxolimab in advanced cancers. Libraries were prepared by immunoSEQ multiplex PCR; TCRdb keeps only in-frame clonotypes and omits some of them. The sample holds tens of thousands of clones, about 86% seen once. Germline loops: CDR1 LNHDA, CDR2 SQIVND (reference sequence). Trimming removed 6 bases at V and 5 bases at J, with 13 bases between. The CDR3 length is 14 residues. The V and J genes are TRBV19 and TRBJ2-2; no clear D gene. The input for sequencing was CD4+ or CD8+ T cells sorted from blood, taken in a trial of the OX40 agonist ivuxolimab. This TCR came from an adult with an advanced solid tumor such as melanoma, head and neck, liver or kidney cancer. For the CDR3, the DNA is TGTGCCAGTAGCCACCAAGTGCGAACCGGGGAGCTGTTTTTT. It specifies CASSHQVRTGELFF.